This is a list of T cell receptor beta chains from one sample in a study of T cell repertoires in cytomegalovirus infection. From the reads, TCRdb called clonotypes with MiXCR, one entry per CDR3 protein. The sample gives 900,000 to 950,000 distinct CDR3 sequences, more than 25% of which show up once; roughly 13% is in the top ten. These TCRs' antigens remain unknown. The sample was cultured CD8+ T cells from PBMCs, taken from culture after CMV antigen stimulation. These receptors came from a human donor in good health (CMV status not recorded). Some clones in this sample may be carry-over from other donors' samples. Both conserved end residues are part of each CDR3.

cdr3_aa	v_call	j_call
CASSLAYRGEAFF	TRBV11-2	TRBJ1-1
CASSLRPPAFF	TRBV7-6	TRBJ1-1
CASSVNKNTEAFF	TRBV10-2	TRBJ1-1
CASSLIDFGESEAFF	TRBV7-2	TRBJ1-1
CASSYGDSGGYEQYF	TRBV6-6	TRBJ2-7
CASRRRGSAYGYTF	TRBV6-5	TRBJ1-2
CASSWGQSYGYTF	TRBV7-6	TRBJ1-2
CASRQTGNTEAFF	TRBV12-3/TRBV12-4	TRBJ1-1
CASSQEKYSGGPGDTQYF	TRBV4-1	TRBJ2-3
CASSLSMGYGYTF	TRBV27	TRBJ1-2
CASSSARWNTEAFF	TRBV19	TRBJ1-1
CASSGKQQFF	TRBV9	TRBJ2-1
CASSPPQAEGEPQHF	TRBV7-9	TRBJ1-5
CASSLGGRVYPNTEAFF	TRBV5-1	TRBJ1-1
CASSEARGRRGVNTEAFF	TRBV6-1	TRBJ1-1
CASSVGTGFGTEAFF	TRBV9	TRBJ1-1
CASSIEFANTEAFF	TRBV6-1	TRBJ1-1
CAGSERVLGTEANYGYTF	TRBV6-1	TRBJ1-2
CASSEEPFSTDTQYF	TRBV7-7	TRBJ2-3
CASSIMGGGDGYTF	TRBV19	TRBJ1-2
CATKGGPQSEAFF	TRBV7-6	TRBJ1-1
CASSPRGLGDNEQYF	TRBV12-3/TRBV12-4	TRBJ2-7